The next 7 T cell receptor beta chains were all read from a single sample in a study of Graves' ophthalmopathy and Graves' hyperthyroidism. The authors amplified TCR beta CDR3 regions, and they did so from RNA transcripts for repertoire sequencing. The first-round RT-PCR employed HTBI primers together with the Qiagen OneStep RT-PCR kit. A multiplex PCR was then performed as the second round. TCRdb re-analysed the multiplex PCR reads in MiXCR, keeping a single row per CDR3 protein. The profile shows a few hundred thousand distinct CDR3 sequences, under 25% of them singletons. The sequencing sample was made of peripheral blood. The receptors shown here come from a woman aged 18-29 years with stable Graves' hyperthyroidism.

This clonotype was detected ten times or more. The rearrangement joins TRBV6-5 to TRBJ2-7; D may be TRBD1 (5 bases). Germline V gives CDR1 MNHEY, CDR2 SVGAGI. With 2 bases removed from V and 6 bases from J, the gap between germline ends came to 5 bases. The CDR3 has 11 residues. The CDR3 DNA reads TGTGCCAGCAGTTACGGGGCCGAGCAGTACTTC. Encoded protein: CASSYGAEQYF.

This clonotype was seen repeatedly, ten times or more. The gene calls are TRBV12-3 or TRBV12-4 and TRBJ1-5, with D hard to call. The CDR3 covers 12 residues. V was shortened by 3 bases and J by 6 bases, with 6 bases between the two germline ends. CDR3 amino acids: CASSFISQPQHF. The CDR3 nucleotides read TGTGCCAGCAGTTTTATTTCTCAGCCCCAGCATTTT.

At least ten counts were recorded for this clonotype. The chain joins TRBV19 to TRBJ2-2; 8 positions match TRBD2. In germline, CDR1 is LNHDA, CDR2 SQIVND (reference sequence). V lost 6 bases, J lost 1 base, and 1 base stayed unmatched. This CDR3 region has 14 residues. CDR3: CASSGRENTGELFF. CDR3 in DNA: TGTGCCAGTAGCGGGAGGGAGAACACCGGGGAGCTGTTTTTT.

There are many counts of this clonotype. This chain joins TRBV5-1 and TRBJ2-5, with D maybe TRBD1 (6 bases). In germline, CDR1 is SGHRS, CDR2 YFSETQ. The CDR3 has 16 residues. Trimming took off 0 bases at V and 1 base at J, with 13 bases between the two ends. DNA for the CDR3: TGCGCCAGCAGCTTGGTAGGCAGGGGATCCCAAGAGACCCAGTACTTC. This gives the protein CASSLVGRGSQETQYF.

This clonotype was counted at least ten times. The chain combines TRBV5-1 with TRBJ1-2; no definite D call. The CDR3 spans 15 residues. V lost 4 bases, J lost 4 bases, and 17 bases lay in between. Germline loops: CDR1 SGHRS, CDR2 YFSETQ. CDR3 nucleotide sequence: TGCGCCAGCAGCCCCGGCCCTAATGGTGCCTATGGCTACACCTTC. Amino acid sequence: CASSPGPNGAYGYTF.

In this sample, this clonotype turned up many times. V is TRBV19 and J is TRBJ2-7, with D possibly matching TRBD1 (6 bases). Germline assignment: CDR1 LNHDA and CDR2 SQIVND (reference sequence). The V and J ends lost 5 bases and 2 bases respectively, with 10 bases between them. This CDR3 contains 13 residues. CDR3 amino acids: CASSVRTAYEQYF. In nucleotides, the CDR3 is TGTGCCAGTAGTGTTAGGACAGCCTACGAGCAGTACTTC.

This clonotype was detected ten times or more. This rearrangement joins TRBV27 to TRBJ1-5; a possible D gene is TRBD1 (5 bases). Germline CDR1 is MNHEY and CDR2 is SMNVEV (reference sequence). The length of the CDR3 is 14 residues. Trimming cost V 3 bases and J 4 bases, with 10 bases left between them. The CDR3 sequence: CASSLTVGNQPQHF. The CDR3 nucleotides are TGTGCCAGCAGTTTGACAGTCGGGAATCAGCCCCAGCATTTT.